The subject of this entry is one T cell receptor beta chain. As yet, its antigen is unknown. The sample comes from a study of T cell responses to AZD1222 COVID-19 vaccine. This CDR3 spans 11 amino acids. V lost 3 bases, J lost 9 bases, and 6 bases lay in between. Per germline, CDR1 MRHNA and CDR2 SNTAGT. Clones were sequenced by immunoSEQ multiplex PCR, and TCRdb holds only the in-frame ones, with some missing. This sample has 200,000 or so clones, with about 86% found just once. Findings of the study overall: The study identified only six AZD1222 recipients as seropositive at baseline. Spike-spanning, vaccine-associated CD4 TCRs were dominant at 160-218 and 743-854.

The chain recombines TRBV6-4 with TRBJ2-1; no reliable D call. The sequenced sample was peripheral blood, obtained on day 0 of AZD1222 vaccination. This receptor was obtained from an adult in good health. Here the CDR3 reads CASSEGFEQFF. The CDR3 DNA reads as TGTGCCAGCAGTGAAGGATTTGAGCAGTTCTTC.